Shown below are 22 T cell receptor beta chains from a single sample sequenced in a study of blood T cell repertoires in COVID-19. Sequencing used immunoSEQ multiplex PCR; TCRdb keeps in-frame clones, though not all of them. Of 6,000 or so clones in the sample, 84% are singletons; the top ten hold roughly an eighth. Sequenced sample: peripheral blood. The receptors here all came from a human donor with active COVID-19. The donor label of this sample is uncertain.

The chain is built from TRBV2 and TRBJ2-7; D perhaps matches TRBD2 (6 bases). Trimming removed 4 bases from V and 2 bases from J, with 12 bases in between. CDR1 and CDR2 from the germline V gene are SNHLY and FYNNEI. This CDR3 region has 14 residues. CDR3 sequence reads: CASSVGGDAYEQYF. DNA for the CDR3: TGTGCCAGCAGTGTAGGAGGGGACGCCTACGAGCAGTACTTC.

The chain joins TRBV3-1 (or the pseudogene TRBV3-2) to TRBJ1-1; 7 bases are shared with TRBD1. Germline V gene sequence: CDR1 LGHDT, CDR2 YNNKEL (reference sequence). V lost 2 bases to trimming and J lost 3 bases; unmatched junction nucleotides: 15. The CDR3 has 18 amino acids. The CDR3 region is CASSQPKTGMVWDTEAFF. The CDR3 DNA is TGTGCCAGCAGCCAACCTAAGACAGGGATGGTGTGGGACACTGAAGCTTTCTTT.

The CDR3 nucleotides are TGTGCCAGCAGCTCGGGACTAGCGGACAATGAGCAGTTCTTC. This translates into CASSSGLADNEQFF. This sequence joins TRBV7-2 and TRBJ2-1; TRBD2 aligns across 11 bases. Germline loops: CDR1 SGHTA, CDR2 FQGNSA. Trimming at V came to 4 bases and at J to 5 bases, leaving 1 base not matched to a gene. This CDR3 region has 14 residues.

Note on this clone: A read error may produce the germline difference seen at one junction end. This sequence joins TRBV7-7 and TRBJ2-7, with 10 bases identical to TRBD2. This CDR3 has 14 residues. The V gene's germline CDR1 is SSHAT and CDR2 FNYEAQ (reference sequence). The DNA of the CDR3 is TGTGCTAGCAGCCGGACTAGCGGAAACTACGAGCAGTACTTC. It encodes CASSRTSGNYEQYF.

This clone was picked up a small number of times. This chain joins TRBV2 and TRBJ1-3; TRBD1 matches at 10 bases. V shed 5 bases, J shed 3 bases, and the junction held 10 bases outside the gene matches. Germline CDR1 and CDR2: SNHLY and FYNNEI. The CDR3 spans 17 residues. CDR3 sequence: CASSLSGQGRYGNTIYF. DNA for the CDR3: TGTGCCAGCAGTCTTTCGGGACAGGGGCGTTATGGAAACACCATATATTTT.

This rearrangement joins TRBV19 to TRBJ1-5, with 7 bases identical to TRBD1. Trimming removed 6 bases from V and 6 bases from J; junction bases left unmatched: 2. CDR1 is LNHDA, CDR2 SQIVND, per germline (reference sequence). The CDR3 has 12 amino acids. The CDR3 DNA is TGTGCCAGTAGCCAGGGGGGTCAGCCCCAGCATTTT. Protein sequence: CASSQGGQPQHF. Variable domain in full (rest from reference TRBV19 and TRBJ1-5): DGGITQSPKYLFRKEGQNVTLSCEQNLNHDAMYWYRQDPGQGLRLIYYSQIVNDFQKGDIAEGYSVSREKKESFPLTVTSAQKNPTAFYLCASSQGGQPQHFGDGTRLSIL.

For the CDR3, the DNA is TGCAGGGGACAGAACGGAGATACGCAGTATTTT. This sequence encodes CRGQNGDTQYF. The V call is TRBV20-1, the J call TRBJ2-3; TRBD1 agrees at 7 bases. The CDR3 has 11 amino acids. Germline V gene sequence: CDR1 DFQATT, CDR2 SNEGSKA (reference sequence).

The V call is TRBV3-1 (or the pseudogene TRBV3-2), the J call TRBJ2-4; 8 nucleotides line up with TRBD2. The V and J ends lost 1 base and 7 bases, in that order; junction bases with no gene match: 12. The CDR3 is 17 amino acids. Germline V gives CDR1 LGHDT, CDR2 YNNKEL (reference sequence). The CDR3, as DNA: TGTGCCAGCAGCCAAGGTTGGGTTGGGACTAGAGAGAACATTCAGTACTTC. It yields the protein CASSQGWVGTRENIQYF.

CDR3 protein: CATSREGKQGHYSNQPQHF. The CDR3 DNA reads as TGTGCCACCAGCAGAGAGGGTAAGCAGGGGCATTATAGCAATCAGCCCCAGCATTTT. V usage is TRBV15 and J usage is TRBJ1-5; a possible D gene is TRBD1 (6 bases). This CDR3 has 19 residues. Germline values: CDR1 LNHNV, CDR2 YYDKDF (reference sequence). The V end was cut by 0 bases, the J end by 0 bases, with 18 bases between.

In nucleotides, the CDR3 is TGTGCCAGTAGTATCCTCGGCGGGGGGGCCTCTAATGAGCAGTTCTTC. This translates into CASSILGGGASNEQFF. The gene calls are TRBV19 and TRBJ2-1; 9 nucleotides match TRBD2. The CDR3 has 16 residues. V lost 3 bases and J lost 7; bases outside the gene matches: 10. Germline V gene sequence: CDR1 LNHDA, CDR2 SQIVND (reference sequence).

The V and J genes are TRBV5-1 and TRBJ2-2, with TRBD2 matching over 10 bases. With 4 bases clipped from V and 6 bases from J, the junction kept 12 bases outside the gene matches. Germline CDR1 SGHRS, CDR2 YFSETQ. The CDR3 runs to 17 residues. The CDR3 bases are TGCGCCAGCAGCCTGCTCCCTAGCGGGAGTTTTCCCGGGGAGCTGTTTTTT. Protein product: CASSLLPSGSFPGELFF.

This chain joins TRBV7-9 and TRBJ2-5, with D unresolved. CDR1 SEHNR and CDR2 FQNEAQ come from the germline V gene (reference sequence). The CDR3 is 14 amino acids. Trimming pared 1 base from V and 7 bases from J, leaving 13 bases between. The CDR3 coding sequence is TGTGCCAGCAGCTTAGAGTCCTCGACGGGGACCCAGTACTTC. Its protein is CASSLESSTGTQYF.

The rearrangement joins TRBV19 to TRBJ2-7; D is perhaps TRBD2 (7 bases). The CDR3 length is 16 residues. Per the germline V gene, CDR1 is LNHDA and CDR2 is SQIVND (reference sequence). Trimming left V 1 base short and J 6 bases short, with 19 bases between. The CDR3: CASSIARGAKGGEQYF. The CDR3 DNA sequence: TGTGCCAGTAGTATAGCTCGGGGGGCCAAGGGAGGCGAGCAGTACTTC. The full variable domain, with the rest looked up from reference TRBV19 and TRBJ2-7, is DGGITQSPKYLFRKEGQNVTLSCEQNLNHDAMYWYRQDPGQGLRLIYYSQIVNDFQKGDIAEGYSVSREKKESFPLTVTSAQKNPTAFYLCASSIARGAKGGEQYFGPGTRLTVT.

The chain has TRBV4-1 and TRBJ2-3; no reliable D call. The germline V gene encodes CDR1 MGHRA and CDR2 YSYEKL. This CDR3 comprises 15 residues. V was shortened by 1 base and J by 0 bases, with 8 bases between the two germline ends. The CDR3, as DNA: TGCGCCAGCAGCCAAGGAGTCTCTAGCACAGATACGCAGTATTTT. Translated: CASSQGVSSTDTQYF.

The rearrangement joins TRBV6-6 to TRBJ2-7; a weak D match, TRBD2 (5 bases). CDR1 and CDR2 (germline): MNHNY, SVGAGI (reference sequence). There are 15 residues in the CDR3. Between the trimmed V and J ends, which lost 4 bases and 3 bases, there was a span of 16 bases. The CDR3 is CASSSDSVVIYEQYF. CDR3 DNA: TGTGCCAGCAGTTCCGATAGCGTCGTCATCTACGAGCAGTACTTC.

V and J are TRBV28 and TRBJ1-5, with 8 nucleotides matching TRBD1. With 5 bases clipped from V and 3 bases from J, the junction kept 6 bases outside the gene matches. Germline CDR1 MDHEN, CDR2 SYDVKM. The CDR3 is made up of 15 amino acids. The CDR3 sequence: CASSHGQGPNQPQHF. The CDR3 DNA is TGTGCCAGCAGTCACGGACAGGGCCCCAATCAGCCCCAGCATTTT.

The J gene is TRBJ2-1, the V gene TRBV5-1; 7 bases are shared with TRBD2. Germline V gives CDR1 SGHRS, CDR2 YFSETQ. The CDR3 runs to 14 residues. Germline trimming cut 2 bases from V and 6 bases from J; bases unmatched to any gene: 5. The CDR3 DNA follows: TGCGCCAGCAGCTTACAGACTAGCCGCAATGAGCAGTTCTTC. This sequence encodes CASSLQTSRNEQFF.

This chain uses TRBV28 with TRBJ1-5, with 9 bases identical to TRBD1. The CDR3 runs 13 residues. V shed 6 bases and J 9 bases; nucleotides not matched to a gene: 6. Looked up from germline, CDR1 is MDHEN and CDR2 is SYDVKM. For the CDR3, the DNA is TGTGCCAGCAGCGGGACAGGGAGGCCGCCCCAGCATTTT. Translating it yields CASSGTGRPPQHF.

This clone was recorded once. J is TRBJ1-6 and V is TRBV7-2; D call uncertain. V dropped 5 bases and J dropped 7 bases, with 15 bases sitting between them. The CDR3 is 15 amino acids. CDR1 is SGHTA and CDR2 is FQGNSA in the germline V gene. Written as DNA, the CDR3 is TGTGCCAGCAGCGGGAGGCTAGGTCGGAATTCACCCCTCCACTTT. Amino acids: CASSGRLGRNSPLHF.

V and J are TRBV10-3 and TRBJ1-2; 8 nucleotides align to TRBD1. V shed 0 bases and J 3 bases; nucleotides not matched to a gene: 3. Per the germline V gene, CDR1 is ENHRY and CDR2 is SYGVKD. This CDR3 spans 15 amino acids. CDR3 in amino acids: CAISESVTGDYGYTF. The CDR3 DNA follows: TGTGCCATCAGTGAGTCGGTGACAGGGGACTATGGCTACACCTTC.

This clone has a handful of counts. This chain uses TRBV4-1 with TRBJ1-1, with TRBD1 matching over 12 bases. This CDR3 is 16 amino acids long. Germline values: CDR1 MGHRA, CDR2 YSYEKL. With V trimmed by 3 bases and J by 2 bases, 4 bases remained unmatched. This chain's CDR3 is CASSHGTGGTNTEAFF. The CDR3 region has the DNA TGCGCCAGCAGCCACGGGACAGGGGGCACTAACACTGAAGCTTTCTTT.

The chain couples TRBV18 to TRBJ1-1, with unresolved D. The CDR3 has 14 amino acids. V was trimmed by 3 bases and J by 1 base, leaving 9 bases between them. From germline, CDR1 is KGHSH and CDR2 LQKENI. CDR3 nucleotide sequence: TGTGCCAGCTCACCGGAGGAATCGAACACTGAAGCTTTCTTT. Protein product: CASSPEESNTEAFF. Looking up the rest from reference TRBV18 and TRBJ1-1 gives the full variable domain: NAGVMQNPRHLVRRRGQEARLRCSPMKGHSHVYWYRQLPEEGLKFMVYLQKENIIDESGMPKERFSAEFPKEGPSILRIQQVVRGDSAAYFCASSPEESNTEAFFGQGTRLTVV.